Below, 30 T cell receptor beta chains from the same sample are listed, as sequenced in a study of immune evolution from preneoplasia to lung adenocarcinoma. Clones were read by immunoSEQ multiplex PCR, and TCRdb kept only the in-frame ones, dropping some. The repertoire holds 4,300 or so clones, over 70% seen once, with 6.5% to 9% in the top ten. The sample was FFPE lung adenocarcinoma in situ tissue. These receptor sequences come from a person in their sixties or seventies with lung adenocarcinoma.

This clone was counted a single time. V usage is TRBV4-3 and J usage is TRBJ2-1; possibly TRBD2 for D (5 bases). V was shortened by 0 bases and J by 5 bases, with 8 bases between the two germline ends. The CDR3 covers 14 residues. The germline V gene has CDR1 LGHNA and CDR2 YSLEER. Written as DNA, the CDR3 is TGCGCCAGCAGCCAAGATGGGAGTAACAATGAGCAGTTCTTC. This encodes CASSQDGSNNEQFF.

The gene calls are TRBV7-2 and TRBJ2-1, with 14 bases fitting TRBD2. V was pared by 5 bases and J by 10 bases, with 4 bases of the junction left unmatched. Germline V gene lookup returns CDR1 SGHTA and CDR2 FQGNSA. The CDR3 length is 14 residues. The CDR3 DNA follows: TGTGCCAGCAGCACGGGACTAGCGGGGGCCGAGCAGTTCTTC. It is translated as CASSTGLAGAEQFF.

The rearrangement uses TRBV7-9 and TRBJ2-5; TRBD1 or TRBD2 may be the D gene (5 bases each). CDR3 length: 14 amino acids. Trimming took off 4 bases at V and 4 bases at J, with 13 bases between the two ends. Germline values: CDR1 SEHNR, CDR2 FQNEAQ (reference sequence). The CDR3 loop reads CASSWGGGRETQYF. DNA for the CDR3: TGTGCCAGCAGCTGGGGTGGGGGAAGAGAGACCCAGTACTTC.

This chain links TRBV6-6 with TRBJ2-2; tentatively, D is TRBD2 (7 bases). The V and J ends lost 5 bases and 7 bases respectively, with 17 bases between them. The CDR3 has 15 amino acids. CDR1 is MNHNY and CDR2 is SVGAGI in the germline V gene (reference sequence). The CDR3 is CASSRLGGAVGELFF. CDR3 coding DNA: TGTGCCAGCAGTCGCCTGGGGGGGGCGGTCGGGGAGCTGTTTTTT.

V and J are TRBV6-1 and TRBJ1-2; D remains ambiguous. Looked up from germline, CDR1 is MNHNS and CDR2 is SASEGT. The CDR3 is 16 residues long. V lost 2 bases and J lost 4, with 17 bases in between. CDR3 sequence: CASSEPTRALGYGYTF. The CDR3 DNA sequence: TGTGCCAGCAGTGAACCGACGAGGGCTTTGGGCTATGGCTACACCTTC.

The J gene is TRBJ2-1, the V gene TRBV29-1; tentatively, D is TRBD2 (5 bases). Looked up from germline, CDR1 is SQVTM and CDR2 is ANQGSEA. V was trimmed by 6 bases and J by 0 bases, leaving 27 bases between them. The CDR3 is 19 residues long. The CDR3 is CSVVSGEMGSASSYNEQFF. In DNA form, the CDR3 reads TGCAGCGTCGTCAGTGGGGAAATGGGGAGCGCTAGCTCCTACAATGAGCAGTTCTTC.

This clone occurred a few times. Other DNA variants within this sample encode the same CDR3. This chain joins TRBV19 and TRBJ2-2; D gene unclear. Looked up from germline, CDR1 is LNHDA and CDR2 is SQIVND (reference sequence). The V gene lost 7 bases and the J gene lost 4 bases, with 7 bases spanning the gap. The length of the CDR3 is 12 residues. CDR3 DNA sequence: TGTGCCAGTAAGGGCGGCACCGGGGAGCTGTTTTTT. This sequence encodes CASKGGTGELFF.

This chain joins TRBV9 and TRBJ1-3; D perhaps matches TRBD1 (5 bases). CDR3 size: 14 residues. Germline V gives CDR1 SGDLS, CDR2 YYNGEE. The V end lost 3 bases, the J end lost 3 bases, and 10 bases lay between the germline ends. The CDR3, as DNA: TGTGCCAGCAGCGGCCGGGACGGTGGAAACACCATATATTTT. Encoded protein: CASSGRDGGNTIYF.

The V and J genes are TRBV10-3 and TRBJ1-2; TRBD1 aligns across 10 bases. J gave up 6 bases and V 6 bases, and 7 bases lay outside the gene matches. This CDR3 is 14 amino acids long. Germline V gene lookup returns CDR1 ENHRY and CDR2 SYGVKD. Written as DNA, the CDR3 is TGTGCCATCAGAGAGGGACAGGGGCCGGATGGCTACACCTTC. It translates to CAIREGQGPDGYTF.

This clone was counted only a few times. The same CDR3 is also encoded by other DNA sequences in this sample. The chain joins TRBV11-3 to TRBJ2-7; the match to TRBD1 covers 7 bases. CDR3 length equals 15 residues. Trimming took 5 bases from V and 4 from J; bases not matched to a gene: 11. The germline gives CDR1 SGHNT, CDR2 YENEEA. CDR3: CASSPIDRDTYEQYF. The CDR3 nucleotides are TGTGCCAGCAGCCCTATAGACAGGGATACGTACGAGCAGTACTTC.

CDR3 region: CASINGGTDTQYF. As DNA, the CDR3 is TGTGCCAGCATCAATGGGGGCACAGATACGCAGTATTTT. The chain employs TRBV28 and TRBJ2-3, with D hard to call. V was pared by 7 bases and J by 1 base, with 9 bases between. The CDR3 consists of 13 residues. Germline V gene lookup returns CDR1 MDHEN and CDR2 SYDVKM.

The chain uses TRBV5-1 and TRBJ1-6; 7 positions agree with TRBD1. CDR3 length: 19 residues. Germline V lookup: CDR1 SGHRS, CDR2 YFSETQ. V shed 4 bases and J 0 bases; nucleotides not matched to a gene: 13. CDR3 region: CASSPSGTDSSSYNSPLHF. CDR3 nucleotides: TGCGCCAGCAGCCCCTCCGGGACAGATTCTAGCTCCTATAATTCACCCCTCCACTTT. Together with reference TRBV5-1 and TRBJ1-6, the CDR3 gives the full variable domain: KAGVTQTPRYLIKTRGQQVTLSCSPISGHRSVSWYQQTPGQGLQFLFEYFSETQRNKGNFPGRFSGRQFSNSRSEMNVSTLELGDSALYLCASSPSGTDSSSYNSPLHFGNGTRLTVT.

The gene calls are TRBV4-3 and TRBJ1-4; D is unresolved. The V and J ends lost 0 bases and 0 bases respectively, with 8 bases between them. The germline V gene has CDR1 LGHNA and CDR2 YSLEER. The CDR3 spans 16 residues. CDR3 in DNA: TGCGCCAGCAGCCAAGACCCAACAGCAACTAATGAAAAACTGTTTTTT. Its translation is CASSQDPTATNEKLFF.

The J gene is TRBJ2-6, the V gene TRBV18; 9 bases align to TRBD1. Germline V lookup: CDR1 KGHSH, CDR2 LQKENI. Germline trimming cut 3 bases from V and 0 bases from J; bases unmatched to any gene: 0. The CDR3 has 16 residues. This CDR3 is CASSPTGGSGANVLTF. The CDR3 DNA reads TGTGCCAGCTCACCGACAGGGGGCTCTGGGGCCAACGTCCTGACTTTC.

The J gene is TRBJ2-7, the V gene TRBV5-1, with D possibly being TRBD1 (5 bases). The ends were cut back, 0 bases at V and 3 bases at J, with 7 bases in the middle. Per the germline V gene, CDR1 is SGHRS and CDR2 is YFSETQ. CDR3 size: 13 residues. In DNA, the CDR3 is TGCGCCAGCAGCTTGGGACAGCACTACGAGCAGTACTTC. Translation: CASSLGQHYEQYF.

The chain employs TRBV27 and TRBJ2-7, with TRBD1 matching 7 bases. Trimming removed 3 bases from V and 4 bases from J; junction bases left unmatched: 3. From germline, CDR1 is MNHEY and CDR2 SMNVEV (reference sequence). This CDR3 comprises 13 residues. CDR3 in amino acids: CASSFYRGYEQYF. The CDR3, as DNA: TGTGCCAGCAGTTTTTACAGGGGTTACGAGCAGTACTTC.

The V gene is TRBV7-2, the J gene TRBJ2-1; weak D call: TRBD2 (7 bases). The CDR3 is 15 amino acids. CDR1 SGHTA and CDR2 FQGNSA come from the germline V gene. Trimming left V 1 base short and J 2 bases short, with 9 bases between. This CDR3 reads CASSLGGGPYNEQFF. In DNA form, the CDR3 reads TGTGCCAGCAGCTTAGGCGGGGGCCCCTACAATGAGCAGTTCTTC.

J is TRBJ1-5 and V is TRBV18; D remains ambiguous. The CDR3 runs 13 residues. Trimming shortened V by 7 bases and J by 0 bases, and 7 bases separated the two germline ends. CDR1 is KGHSH and CDR2 is LQKENI in the germline V gene. CDR3 bases: TGTGCCAGCTTACCCTATAGCAATCAGCCCCAGCATTTT. As protein: CASLPYSNQPQHF.

This chain links TRBV4-3 with TRBJ1-3; D remains unclear. The V end was cut by 4 bases, the J end by 0 bases, with 10 bases between. Germline CDR1 LGHNA, CDR2 YSLEER. The CDR3 runs 15 residues. Here the CDR3 DNA reads TGCGCCAGCAGCCTCAGACGGGGCTCTGGAAACACCATATATTTT. It encodes CASSLRRGSGNTIYF.

The V call is TRBV7-2, the J call TRBJ1-4; D not resolved. The germline gives CDR1 SGHTA, CDR2 FQGNSA. This CDR3 has 14 amino acids. Between the trimmed V and J ends, which lost 4 bases and 8 bases, there was a span of 14 bases. CDR3 region: CASSSRTLGEKLFF. The CDR3 coding sequence is TGTGCCAGCAGCTCCCGGACCCTTGGGGAAAAACTGTTTTTT.

Within the sample, this clone is large (0.1 to 1%). Other DNA variants within this sample encode the same CDR3. The chain joins TRBV4-1 to TRBJ1-1; 10 bases align to TRBD1. The CDR3 runs to 16 residues. After removal of 0 bases from V and 4 bases from J, the junction contained 5 bases not matched to a gene. Per germline, CDR1 MGHRA and CDR2 YSYEKL. DNA of the CDR3: TGCGCCAGCAGCCAAGATCCCCGGACAGGGGGCACTGAAGCTTTCTTT. Its protein is CASSQDPRTGGTEAFF.

This clone counts as hyperexpanded. The V call is TRBV9, the J call TRBJ2-2, with a tentative D call TRBD1 (6 bases). Germline V gene sequence: CDR1 SGDLS, CDR2 YYNGEE. The CDR3 is 15 residues long. The V end was cut by 4 bases, the J end by 2 bases, with 12 bases between. The CDR3 DNA is TGTGCCAGCAGCCAAAGACAGGAAAACACCGGGGAGCTGTTTTTT. Its protein product is CASSQRQENTGELFF.

In this sample, this clone turned up once. V is TRBV28 and J is TRBJ1-2, with D possibly TRBD1 on 6 matching bases. The CDR3 is 14 residues long. Per the germline V gene, CDR1 is MDHEN and CDR2 is SYDVKM. The V end was cut by 5 bases, the J end by 6 bases, with 16 bases between. In DNA, the CDR3 is TGTGCCAGCAGTCCCCTGCGGGGGCGGGATGGCTACACCTTC. Its translation is CASSPLRGRDGYTF.

The chain carries TRBV4-2 and TRBJ2-5; perhaps TRBD2 as D (6 bases). The CDR3 totals 14 residues. V was trimmed by 4 bases and J by 5 bases, leaving 14 bases between them. CDR1 is LGHNA, CDR2 YNFKEQ, per germline. The DNA for the CDR3 is TGTGCCAGCAGCCGTGGAGGGGAACGGGAGACCCAGTACTTC. This codes for CASSRGGERETQYF.

The chain combines TRBV19 with TRBJ2-1; D uncertain. The germline V and J ends were trimmed by 7 bases and 0 bases, with 10 bases remaining between them. This CDR3 comprises 14 residues. The germline V gene has CDR1 LNHDA and CDR2 SQIVND (reference sequence). CDR3: CASNRQSSYNEQFF. The CDR3 DNA follows: TGTGCCAGTAATCGGCAGAGCTCCTACAATGAGCAGTTCTTC.

The chain combines TRBV6-6 with TRBJ1-4; no definite D call. In germline, CDR1 is MNHNY, CDR2 SVGAGI (reference sequence). V was pared by 6 bases and J by 0 bases, with 8 bases between. The CDR3 spans 14 residues. Written as DNA, the CDR3 is TGTGCCAGCAGCGCCGATACAACTAATGAAAAACTGTTTTTT. Its protein is CASSADTTNEKLFF.

The rearrangement uses TRBV27 and TRBJ2-1; 11 bases match TRBD2. Trimming removed 0 bases from V and 2 bases from J; junction bases left unmatched: 3. Germline CDR1 and CDR2: MNHEY and SMNVEV (reference sequence). This CDR3 contains 17 residues. The DNA of the CDR3 is TGTGCCAGCAGTTTATCTCTAGCGGGGGGTCCCTACAATGAGCAGTTCTTC. Protein product: CASSLSLAGGPYNEQFF.

Comment on this clone: A junction boundary mismatches the germline segment, possibly from a read error. The rearrangement links TRBV6-1 to TRBJ1-3; tentative D call: TRBD1 (5 bases). CDR1 and CDR2 (germline): MNHNS, SASEGT. This CDR3 has 19 residues. CDR3 DNA: TGTGCCAGCAGTGGGGAGGGCAGGGCAGCTTGGGGCTCTAGAAACACCATATATTTT. Its protein product is CASSGEGRAAWGSRNTIYF.

V and J are TRBV2 and TRBJ1-1; 8 nucleotides align to TRBD1. Germline trimming cut 6 bases from V and 0 bases from J; bases unmatched to any gene: 6. Germline CDR1 and CDR2: SNHLY and FYNNEI. The CDR3 sequence is 15 residues long. The CDR3 nucleotides read TGTGCCAGCAGCATACCGGGACAGGTGAACACTGAAGCTTTCTTT. Translating it yields CASSIPGQVNTEAFF.

The DNA for the CDR3 is TGCGCCAGCAGCCGGTTACCAGGACTAGCCGAAAAAAACATTCAGTACTTC. It yields the protein CASSRLPGLAEKNIQYF. V gene TRBV4-1 combines with J gene TRBJ2-4, with 8 bases fitting TRBD2. V lost 4 bases and J lost 4; bases outside the gene matches: 12. Germline V gene lookup returns CDR1 MGHRA and CDR2 YSYEKL. The CDR3 runs 17 residues.